The 30 T cell receptor beta chains reported below all come from one sample, sequenced in a study of blood T cell repertoires in COVID-19. Assay used: immunoSEQ multiplex PCR; TCRdb lists only in-frame clones, some missing. The sample has about 270,000 clones; 90% are singletons. What was sequenced was PBMCs or T cells enriched from blood (not recorded which). The receptors derive from a woman aged 25-40 years with acute COVID-19.

This chain's CDR3 is CASSVPARGRSQPQHF. In DNA form, the CDR3 reads TGTGCCAGCAGTGTTCCCGCAAGAGGGAGAAGTCAGCCCCAGCATTTT. The V and J genes are TRBV6-1 and TRBJ1-5; D ambiguous. Trimming took 4 bases from V and 6 from J, leaving 19 bases between them. CDR1 and CDR2 (germline): MNHNS, SASEGT. The CDR3 has 16 residues.

The chain employs TRBV19 and TRBJ2-7; 8 nucleotides align to TRBD2. Germline trimming cut 6 bases from V and 3 bases from J; bases unmatched to any gene: 7. CDR3 length equals 14 residues. From germline, CDR1 is LNHDA and CDR2 SQIVND (reference sequence). CDR3 amino acids: CASRLAEGNYEQYF. The CDR3 DNA reads TGTGCCAGTAGACTAGCGGAGGGAAACTACGAGCAGTACTTC.

The table lists this clone with a few counts. The chain combines TRBV2 with TRBJ2-3; D is undetermined. The V and J ends lost 8 bases and 5 bases respectively, with 8 bases between them. The germline V gene has CDR1 SNHLY and CDR2 FYNNEI. The CDR3 is 11 residues long. This chain's CDR3 is CASQRRDTQYF. CDR3 sequence (DNA): TGTGCCAGCCAGAGGCGAGATACGCAGTATTTT. Filled out from reference TRBV2 and TRBJ2-3, the complete variable domain reads EPEVTQTPSHQVTQMGQEVILRCVPISNHLYFYWYRQILGQKVEFLVSFYNNEISEKSEIFDDQFSVERPDGSNFTLKIRSTKLEDSAMYFCASQRRDTQYFGPGTRLTVL.

The CDR3 bases are TGTGCCAGCAGCGTAGACATCAACCTTCAAGAGACCCAGTACTTC. Protein: CASSVDINLQETQYF. The chain has TRBV9 and TRBJ2-5; D remains unclear. Trimming shortened V by 0 bases and J by 2 bases, and 11 bases separated the two germline ends. This CDR3 spans 15 amino acids. Germline V lookup: CDR1 SGDLS, CDR2 YYNGEE.

The chain has TRBV5-1 and TRBJ2-7; D remains ambiguous. The ends were cut back, 4 bases at V and 7 bases at J, with 15 bases in the middle. The germline V gene has CDR1 SGHRS and CDR2 YFSETQ. CDR3 size: 13 residues. This CDR3 reads CASSPGGNGEQYF. The CDR3 bases are TGCGCCAGCAGCCCCGGCGGCAATGGTGAGCAGTACTTC.

This chain uses TRBV19 with TRBJ2-4, with a possible D match to TRBD1 (5 bases). With 1 base removed from V and 3 bases from J, the gap between germline ends came to 13 bases. This CDR3 region has 16 residues. Germline V gives CDR1 LNHDA, CDR2 SQIVND (reference sequence). This CDR3 is CASSIGVGDVKNIQYF. The CDR3 region has the DNA TGTGCCAGTAGTATAGGCGTAGGGGATGTCAAAAACATTCAGTACTTC.

The J gene is TRBJ2-5, the V gene TRBV15, with D tentatively TRBD2 (5 bases). There are 19 residues in the CDR3. Trimming took 0 bases from V and 3 from J, leaving 23 bases between them. Germline assignment: CDR1 LNHNV and CDR2 YYDKDF (reference sequence). For the CDR3, the DNA is TGTGCCACCAGCAGAGATAAGGGAGAAACGTATAGGTGGGAAGAGACCCAGTACTTC. Translation: CATSRDKGETYRWEETQYF.

The chain joins TRBV18 to TRBJ2-7, with 8 bases lining up with TRBD1. The germline V gene encodes CDR1 KGHSH and CDR2 LQKENI. Trimming removed 0 bases from V and 1 base from J; junction bases left unmatched: 2. The CDR3 runs 15 residues. For the CDR3, the DNA is TGTGCCAGCTCACCACCGGGACAGGCTTCCTACGAGCAGTACTTC. This translates into CASSPPGQASYEQYF.

The CDR3 nucleotides are TGTGCCAGCTCACCTCGACAGGGAGATCCAGATGGCTACACCTTC. Translation gives CASSPRQGDPDGYTF. V is TRBV18 and J is TRBJ1-2; 7 nucleotides align to TRBD1. The CDR3 has 15 amino acids. Unmatched junction bases numbered 10, after V lost 3 bases and J lost 6 bases. The V gene's germline CDR1 is KGHSH and CDR2 LQKENI. Filled out from reference TRBV18 and TRBJ1-2, the complete variable domain reads NAGVMQNPRHLVRRRGQEARLRCSPMKGHSHVYWYRQLPEEGLKFMVYLQKENIIDESGMPKERFSAEFPKEGPSILRIQQVVRGDSAAYFCASSPRQGDPDGYTFGSGTRLTVV.

This chain connects TRBV4-1 to TRBJ2-4; 8 nucleotides align to TRBD1. The CDR3 has 20 amino acids. Germline CDR1 reads MGHRA; CDR2 reads YSYEKL. Germline trimming cut 0 bases from V and 0 bases from J; bases unmatched to any gene: 13. CDR3 protein: CASSQDAVRGQDIAKNIQYF. DNA of the CDR3: TGCGCCAGCAGCCAAGATGCAGTCAGGGGGCAGGACATAGCCAAAAACATTCAGTACTTC.

This clone was detected a few times. V is TRBV10-2 and J is TRBJ1-6; 7 bases map to TRBD1. With 8 bases clipped from V and 4 bases from J, the junction kept 2 bases outside the gene matches. This CDR3 has 13 residues. Germline V gene data show CDR1 as WSHSY and CDR2 as SAAADI. This CDR3 reads CASGGQYNSPLHF. In DNA, the CDR3 is TGCGCCAGCGGGGGACAGTATAATTCACCCCTCCACTTT.

The rearrangement uses TRBV5-6 and TRBJ2-2, with D unclear. Trimming stripped 7 bases from V and 3 bases from J, with 16 bases between. CDR1 and CDR2 from the germline V gene are SGHDT and YYEEEE. The CDR3 extends over 15 amino acids. This CDR3 is CASLFSGGDTGELFF. In DNA form, the CDR3 reads TGTGCCAGCCTGTTCTCCGGCGGAGACACCGGGGAGCTGTTTTTT.

The J gene is TRBJ2-4, the V gene TRBV28; D is possibly TRBD1 (5 bases). The V gene's germline CDR1 is MDHEN and CDR2 SYDVKM. V was cut by 1 base and J by 6 bases, with 13 bases left in between. The CDR3 loop spans 15 amino acids. In DNA, the CDR3 is TGTGCCAGCAGTTTATCGGCAGGGATCTTAAACATTCAGTACTTC. Translating it yields CASSLSAGILNIQYF. Together with reference TRBV28 and TRBJ2-4, the CDR3 gives the full variable domain: DVKVTQSSRYLVKRTGEKVFLECVQDMDHENMFWYRQDPGLGLRLIYFSYDVKMKEKGDIPEGYSVSREKKERFSLILESASTNQTSMYLCASSLSAGILNIQYFGAGTRLSVL.

This chain connects TRBV10-3 to TRBJ2-1; weak D call: TRBD2 (6 bases). V was shortened by 3 bases and J by 5 bases, with 14 bases between the two germline ends. The germline V gene has CDR1 ENHRY and CDR2 SYGVKD. This CDR3 has 15 amino acids. The DNA of the CDR3 is TGTGCCATCAGTGACCATCTTCGGACTAACAATGAGCAGTTCTTC. This codes for CAISDHLRTNNEQFF.

The chain recombines TRBV6-1 with TRBJ2-7; 8 positions agree with TRBD2. CDR3 length: 18 residues. CDR1 and CDR2 from the germline V gene are MNHNS and SASEGT. After removal of 1 base from V and 3 bases from J, the junction contained 14 bases not matched to a gene. The CDR3 loop is CASSEDGNSGKSSYEQYF. Here the CDR3 DNA reads TGTGCCAGCAGTGAAGACGGGAATAGCGGGAAATCCAGCTACGAGCAGTACTTC.

The chain couples TRBV13 to TRBJ2-7, with 7 nucleotides matching TRBD1. The CDR3 sequence is 13 residues long. CDR1 is PRHDT and CDR2 is FYEKMQ in the germline V gene (reference sequence). Germline trimming cut 5 bases from V and 6 bases from J; bases unmatched to any gene: 7. The CDR3 nucleotides are TGTGCCAGCAGCCTCAGGGGGTTAAGCGAGCAGTACTTC. As protein: CASSLRGLSEQYF.

The chain uses TRBV16 and TRBJ1-2; the D gene is possibly TRBD1 (6 bases). The CDR3 has 15 residues. V was shortened by 4 bases and J by 3 bases, with 15 bases between the two germline ends. Looked up from germline, CDR1 is KGHSY and CDR2 is FQNENV. In nucleotides, the CDR3 is TGTGCCAGCAGCCCCTCGACAGGATCATACTATGGCTACACCTTC. It codes for CASSPSTGSYYGYTF. The whole variable domain, filled in from reference TRBV16 and TRBJ1-2, reads GEEVAQTPKHLVRGEGQKAKLYCAPIKGHSYVFWYQQVLKNEFKFLISFQNENVFDETGMPKERFSAKCLPNSPCSLEIQATKLEDSAVYFCASSPSTGSYYGYTFGSGTRLTVV.

The chain is built from TRBV19 and TRBJ1-5, with D tentatively TRBD1 (5 bases). This CDR3 has 18 amino acids. The V gene lost 1 base and the J gene lost 2 bases, with 18 bases spanning the gap. CDR1 and CDR2 from the germline V gene are LNHDA and SQIVND (reference sequence). The DNA of the CDR3 is TGTGCCAGTAGTATAGGGCCAGGGAGGGTGGAGGGCAATCAGCCCCAGCATTTT. It yields the protein CASSIGPGRVEGNQPQHF.

The chain employs TRBV9 and TRBJ1-2, with D perhaps TRBD1 (6 bases). This CDR3 region has 13 residues. Trimming took off 3 bases at V and 8 bases at J, with 14 bases between the two ends. Germline CDR1 is SGDLS and CDR2 is YYNGEE. CDR3 protein: CASSDFGGNGYTF. The CDR3, as DNA: TGTGCCAGCAGCGATTTTGGGGGCAACGGCTACACCTTC.

The DNA of the CDR3 is TGTGCCAGCAGCTTAGGGGGGGGGACAGGGGTCCCTTACGAGCAGTACTTC. Translating it yields CASSLGGGTGVPYEQYF. The rearrangement uses TRBV7-8 and TRBJ2-7, with 10 bases aligning to TRBD1. The V and J ends lost 1 base and 4 bases, in that order; junction bases with no gene match: 10. The germline V gene encodes CDR1 SGHVS and CDR2 FQNEAQ. CDR3 length: 17 residues.

This rearrangement joins TRBV7-3 to TRBJ1-1; 10 nucleotides match TRBD1. The germline V gene encodes CDR1 SGHTA and CDR2 FQGTGA. The CDR3 consists of 14 residues. Losses at the gene ends were 5 bases for V and 4 bases for J; bases not matched to a gene: 4. The chain's CDR3 is CASSPRTGGTEAFF. The CDR3 DNA sequence: TGTGCCAGCAGCCCCCGGACAGGGGGCACTGAAGCTTTCTTT.

The chain combines TRBV27 with TRBJ2-3; weak D call: TRBD2 (6 bases). The CDR3 consists of 14 residues. Germline values: CDR1 MNHEY, CDR2 SMNVEV (reference sequence). With 6 bases removed from V and 4 bases from J, the gap between germline ends came to 14 bases. This chain's CDR3 is CASSRDFGADTQYF. CDR3 nucleotides: TGTGCCAGCAGCAGGGACTTTGGGGCAGATACGCAGTATTTT.

The chain carries TRBV29-1 and TRBJ2-6; D might be TRBD1 (6 bases). The CDR3 loop spans 15 amino acids. The V and J ends lost 4 bases and 3 bases respectively, with 13 bases between them. Germline V gene lookup returns CDR1 SQVTM and CDR2 ANQGSEA. The CDR3 is CSVVQGLGGANVLTF. The CDR3 bases are TGCAGCGTTGTGCAGGGGTTAGGTGGGGCCAACGTCCTGACTTTC.

The gene calls are TRBV30 and TRBJ2-2; perhaps TRBD1 as D (5 bases). This CDR3 contains 13 residues. Germline CDR1 and CDR2: GTSNPN and SVGIG (reference sequence). The V end lost 8 bases, the J end lost 5 bases, and 15 bases lay between the germline ends. CDR3 sequence (DNA): TGTGCCGGTCAGGGCCGCCCAACCGGGGAGCTGTTTTTT. This encodes CAGQGRPTGELFF.

The V call is TRBV2, the J call TRBJ2-5; 7 bases align to TRBD1. The CDR3 contains 14 residues. V gave up 4 bases and J gave up 5 bases; unmatched junction bases: 7. Germline CDR1 is SNHLY and CDR2 is FYNNEI. The CDR3: CASSVETGWETQYF. The CDR3 DNA reads as TGTGCCAGCAGTGTCGAGACAGGGTGGGAGACCCAGTACTTC.

This clone appeared once. The rearrangement links TRBV27 to TRBJ1-1, with 9 bases that match TRBD1. There are 14 residues in the CDR3. CDR1 is MNHEY, CDR2 SMNVEV, per germline (reference sequence). V shed 5 bases and J 3 bases; nucleotides not matched to a gene: 4. The CDR3 sequence is CASSRGQGYTEAFF. CDR3 in DNA: TGTGCCAGCAGTCGGGGACAGGGCTACACTGAAGCTTTCTTT.

This chain uses TRBV7-8 with TRBJ1-2, with a possible D match to TRBD1 (6 bases). The CDR3 extends over 14 amino acids. Per germline, CDR1 SGHVS and CDR2 FQNEAQ. Trimming took 1 base from V and 6 from J, leaving 12 bases between them. The CDR3 nucleotides read TGTGCCAGCAGCTTAGGCACAGGGAAGGATGGCTACACCTTC. Translated: CASSLGTGKDGYTF.

V gene TRBV10-3 combines with J gene TRBJ2-7; 7 nucleotides align to TRBD2. The CDR3 is made up of 16 amino acids. CDR1 is ENHRY, CDR2 SYGVKD, per germline. The J segment lost 6 bases and the V segment lost 0 bases, leaving 11 bases of the junction unmatched. The CDR3 reads CAISESDGGRAAEQYF. The CDR3 region has the DNA TGTGCCATCAGTGAGTCGGATGGGGGGAGGGCCGCCGAGCAGTACTTC.

The chain links TRBV6-4 to TRBJ2-2; TRBD2 matches at 8 bases. With 0 bases clipped from V and 2 bases from J, the junction kept 2 bases outside the gene matches. CDR1 MRHNA and CDR2 SNTAGT come from the germline V gene. There are 16 residues in the CDR3. CDR3 residues: CASSDSAGGNTGELFF. In nucleotides, the CDR3 is TGTGCCAGCAGTGACTCGGCGGGAGGTAACACCGGGGAGCTGTTTTTT.

The chain recombines TRBV28 with TRBJ2-3; possible D gene TRBD2, 5 bases. V gave up 7 bases and J gave up 2 bases, with 19 bases separating them. The CDR3 loop spans 16 amino acids. Looked up from germline, CDR1 is MDHEN and CDR2 is SYDVKM. The CDR3 DNA reads as TGTGCCAGCAACCCGAGAGACATCGGACTCACAGATACGCAGTATTTT. It specifies CASNPRDIGLTDTQYF.